Listed here is a single T cell receptor (beta chain). This clone was detected a few times. There is no known antigen for this receptor. No much larger clonotype is one base removed from it; base qualities were not supplied. These data are taken from a study of shared clonotypes between healthy human individuals (dated by TCRdb to 2018 to 2020). Describing the broader study: The cohort comprised a couple of women and a few men aged 18 to 49 years. For each donor, CD4 naive and CD4 memory were each run on three plates, CD8 naive on two plates, and CD8 memory on one plate. Blood TCR repertoires of five healthy adults were deeply sequenced to estimate repertoire size and the extent of clonotype sharing between individuals. Different laboratories and diverse techniques were used to prepare libraries and sequence TCR repertoires, to increase sequencing depth and limit assay-specific biases. Leukapheresis yielded between about 0.85 and 10 billion PBMCs per donor. Overall study results and their limits: Larger estimated clonotype richness was generally found for naive subsets than for memory subsets. Only blood was sampled, and tissue TCR repertoires likely differ from those in blood. Based on pairwise subsampling, the degree of clonotype sharing among donors was expected to be affected by sequencing depth. Because the study included only a small number of donors, the genetic and exposure-history diversity represented was limited. When several donors were compared, the shared fraction of clonotypes was 5% to 6.5% for naive CD4, 3% to 4% for naive CD8, more than 2% for memory CD4, and less than 0.45% for memory CD8. Rarefaction of sorted-subset datasets indicated incomplete sequencing despite the large sequencing depth. Clonotypes shared by all four sorted-subset donors showed higher generation probabilities than non-shared clonotypes.

The germline V gene supplies CDR1 MDHEN and CDR2 SYDVKM. V is cut by 2 bases and J by 4 bases, and the space between the germline ends is 12 bases. The CDR3 contains 15 residues, cysteine and phenylalanine counted. Of all the DNA, just the CDR3 is kept, 45 bases in frame from base 1. Using the deep immunoSEQ assay, multiplex PCR amplified TCR CDR3 regions from genomic DNA. Genomic DNA extracted from each cell subset was distributed evenly over all wells of several immunoSEQ 96-well plates, and each plate served as one replicate. For sorted subsets, around 200 ng genomic DNA, equal to some 28,000 T cell genomes, was loaded into each replicate PCR. Purified libraries were measured with a Qubit 3.0 fluorometer, size-checked on a Bioanalyzer 2100, and measured again with the KAPA Library Quantification kit. Every immunoSEQ 96-well plate was sequenced on a separate single-read 150-cycle Illumina NextSeq 550 flow cell. For the original study's pipeline: Because the immunoSEQ output held only junctional sequences and lacked quality scores, the filtering could not match the filtering applied to full-length reads. To assign V/J genes and CDR3, sequences were annotated using PyIR, a Python wrapper for IgBLAST v1.9, with IMGT germline references. Reads were filtered out if the reads had weak V/J assignments (E-value above 1e-6), no CDR3, stop codons, out-of-frame junctions, or ambiguous translated residues. V3J clonotypes were defined as sequences sharing an identical inferred V gene, J gene, and CDR3 amino acid sequence. Percentage overlap between repertoires was calculated by dividing the number of shared unique clonotypes by the size of the smaller repertoire. Richness of each repertoire was evaluated using RTK rarefaction, the Chao1 estimator, and Recon v2.1 estimates of unobserved clonotypes. Generation probabilities were computed with OLGA for all TCRbeta clonotypes obtained by the gDNA method from a handful of donors. Held by TCRdb, this immuneACCESS table contains in-frame sequences only and omits some clones. Under half of the omission traces to an unresolved V gene where checked; the cause of the rest is unknown. V and J calls and clone size follow that table, whereas D and trimming were derived from the DNA. In all, the sample holds nearly 1,000,000 clones, and over 60% of those were seen once. The top ten hold approximately 1.5% of the sample.

Healthy HIV-negative adults with no recently reported acute infections or vaccinations were included as donors. All donors were Caucasian adults living in Nashville, Tennessee, USA. CD4+ T cells were enriched by magnetic negative selection; naive cells were then positively selected on CD45RA, and the negative fraction formed the memory subset. After blood collection by leukapheresis, PBMCs were isolated using Ficoll-Histopaque density gradient centrifugation and then cryopreserved in the vapor phase of liquid nitrogen. Analytical flow cytometry was used to check the purity and quantity of each magnetically sorted T cell population. Each sorted fraction had its genomic DNA isolated and then quantified by UV absorbance on a Nanodrop 2000c.

The rearranged chain carries TRBV28 and TRBJ1-5; perhaps TRBD1 is the D gene, with 6 bases matching. The receptor's source is a man in his late teens or twenties in good health. The source material was memory CD4+ T cells sorted from blood. This specimen's cell subset or site label, interpreted: CD45RA-negative fraction. In nucleotide form, the sequence is TGTGCCAGCAGTTTACAACAGGACAGTAATCAGCCCCAGCATTTT. Its protein reads: CASSLQQDSNQPQHF.